Below are 14 T cell receptor beta chains sequenced from a single sample in a study of CD8+ T cells in alopecia areata. Isolated RNA was reverse transcribed into cDNA used as the sequencing template. Libraries were prepared by immunoSEQ multiplex PCR; TCRdb keeps only in-frame clonotypes and omits some of them. The profile shows approximately 150,000 clones, approximately 60% of them singletons. The sample consisted of CD4+ T cells sorted from blood. The receptors stem from a human donor in good health.

This sequence joins TRBV10-2 and TRBJ2-4; D remains ambiguous. This CDR3 is built from 15 residues. V was clipped by 6 bases and J by 0 bases, with 12 bases between them. CDR1 is WSHSY and CDR2 is SAAADI in the germline V gene. The CDR3 DNA reads TGCGCCAGCAGGGAAGGACGGATAGCCAAAAACATTCAGTACTTC. Amino acids: CASREGRIAKNIQYF.

The CDR3 DNA sequence: TGTGCCAGCAGCGTAACCGGGACAGAGAGTTACGAGCAGTACTTC. It encodes CASSVTGTESYEQYF. V and J are TRBV9 and TRBJ2-7, with 7 bases lining up with TRBD1. Losses at the gene ends were 1 base for V and 4 bases for J; bases not matched to a gene: 8. CDR3 size: 15 residues. CDR1 SGDLS and CDR2 YYNGEE come from the germline V gene.

The sample holds a few counts of this clone. V gene TRBV27 combines with J gene TRBJ1-2, with D unclear. The CDR3 is 15 amino acids. CDR1 and CDR2 from the germline V gene are MNHEY and SMNVEV (reference sequence). Deletions cut 6 bases from V and 0 bases from J, with 14 bases between. The CDR3 region is CASSERSGANYGYTF. The CDR3, as DNA: TGTGCCAGCAGCGAGAGGTCGGGAGCTAACTATGGCTACACCTTC.

CDR3 DNA sequence: TGCGCCAGCAGCTTGGAGGCGGGCCTAGCCAAAAACATTCAGTACTTC. This encodes CASSLEAGLAKNIQYF. The J gene is TRBJ2-4, the V gene TRBV5-1; possibly TRBD2 for D (5 bases). The V gene lost 0 bases and the J gene lost 0 bases, with 10 bases spanning the gap. This CDR3 has 16 residues. CDR1 and CDR2 (germline): SGHRS, YFSETQ.

The chain joins TRBV2 to TRBJ2-7; D call uncertain. The CDR3 sequence is 14 residues long. Germline V gene sequence: CDR1 SNHLY, CDR2 FYNNEI. Trimming cost V 4 bases and J 2 bases, with 12 bases left between them. CDR3 loop: CASSGADKTYEQYF. CDR3 coding DNA: TGTGCCAGCAGTGGGGCCGACAAAACCTACGAGCAGTACTTC.

This clone has more than one count but fewer than ten. The chain couples TRBV5-1 to TRBJ2-1, with D possibly being TRBD1 (5 bases). Germline V gene lookup returns CDR1 SGHRS and CDR2 YFSETQ. The CDR3 spans 11 residues. Trimming removed 7 bases at V and 7 bases at J, with 9 bases between. The CDR3, as DNA: TGCGCCAGCGCATCAGGGAATGAGCAGTTCTTC. It translates to CASASGNEQFF.

This clone was seen more than once but under ten times. The CDR3 region is CASSSPAVEETQYF. The CDR3 bases are TGTGCCAGCAGCTCTCCTGCGGTTGAGGAGACCCAGTACTTC. J is TRBJ2-5 and V is TRBV5-6; unclear D gene. The CDR3 sequence is 14 residues long. The V gene's germline CDR1 is SGHDT and CDR2 YYEEEE. The V and J ends lost 3 bases and 5 bases respectively, with 14 bases between them.

This rearrangement joins TRBV29-1 to TRBJ2-3, with D unclear. Trimming removed 6 bases at V and 1 base at J, with 17 bases between. Germline V gene sequence: CDR1 SQVTM, CDR2 ANQGSEA. The CDR3 covers 15 residues. Written as DNA, the CDR3 is TGCAGCGTGGGCCAAGTGGCGCGAGGCACAGATACGCAGTATTTT. It encodes CSVGQVARGTDTQYF.

This chain connects TRBV5-6 to TRBJ1-2; D possibly corresponds to TRBD1 (6 bases). The germline V gene encodes CDR1 SGHDT and CDR2 YYEEEE. CDR3 length: 14 residues. V shed 1 base and J shed 6 bases, with 13 bases lying between them. The CDR3 spells CASSLSDRIHGYTF. DNA of the CDR3: TGTGCCAGCAGCTTGTCTGACAGGATCCATGGCTACACCTTC.

The count of this clone is one. The rearrangement links TRBV30 to TRBJ1-1, with a possible D match to TRBD1 (5 bases). Germline V gives CDR1 GTSNPN, CDR2 SVGIG (reference sequence). The V end lost 2 bases, the J end lost 2 bases, and 12 bases lay between the germline ends. This CDR3 spans 14 amino acids. CDR3 protein: CAWSTGHHNTEAFF. In DNA form, the CDR3 reads TGTGCCTGGAGTACCGGACACCATAACACTGAAGCTTTCTTT.

The J gene is TRBJ1-1, the V gene TRBV27; weak D call: TRBD1 (5 bases). The germline gives CDR1 MNHEY, CDR2 SMNVEV (reference sequence). The ends were cut back, 2 bases at V and 1 base at J, with 14 bases in the middle. The length of the CDR3 is 16 residues. Here the CDR3 DNA reads TGTGCCAGCAGTTTAATTCAGGGCGGGACGAACACTGAAGCTTTCTTT. Encoded protein: CASSLIQGGTNTEAFF.

This clone was observed many times. The chain carries TRBV28 and TRBJ1-1; D is possibly TRBD1 (6 bases). Trimming stripped 5 bases from V and 5 bases from J, with 15 bases between. Germline V gene data show CDR1 as MDHEN and CDR2 as SYDVKM. CDR3 length: 14 residues. DNA for the CDR3: TGTGCCAGCAGTAGGCAGGGGCTGGGGACTGAAGCTTTCTTT. Residues: CASSRQGLGTEAFF. The full variable domain, with the rest looked up from reference TRBV28 and TRBJ1-1, is DVKVTQSSRYLVKRTGEKVFLECVQDMDHENMFWYRQDPGLGLRLIYFSYDVKMKEKGDIPEGYSVSREKKERFSLILESASTNQTSMYLCASSRQGLGTEAFFGQGTRLTVV.

Written as DNA, the CDR3 is TGCGCCAGCAGCCAAATCGAGCGGGACAATGAGCAGTTCTTC. This codes for CASSQIERDNEQFF. The rearrangement joins TRBV4-1 to TRBJ2-1, with D maybe TRBD2 (6 bases). V lost 2 bases, J lost 5 bases, and 10 bases lay in between. This CDR3 is built from 14 residues. From germline, CDR1 is MGHRA and CDR2 YSYEKL.

The chain joins TRBV5-1 to TRBJ2-7, with no clear D. The V gene's germline CDR1 is SGHRS and CDR2 YFSETQ. Trimming removed 1 base from V and 5 bases from J, with 13 bases in between. The CDR3 covers 14 residues. The CDR3 is CASSLMGPRDEQYF. CDR3 coding DNA: TGCGCCAGCAGCTTGATGGGCCCTAGGGACGAGCAGTACTTC.